Following are 24 T cell receptor beta chains from one sample sequenced in a study of CD8 T cells in ankylosing spondylitis. TCRdb passed the 5' RACE reads through MiXCR, listing each CDR3 protein once. The sample shows some 450,000 distinct CDR3 sequences, 17% of them seen only once. The antigens these receptors bind are not known. General study findings and limits: Several highly homologous variants made up a TCR beta motif that seemed to typify ankylosing spondylitis blood.

Input material: blood, either unsorted or a sorted T cell fraction (not recorded which). The receptors here all came from a male donor with ankylosing spondylitis.

This rearrangement joins TRBV30 to TRBJ2-5, with TRBD2 matching 11 bases. The CDR3 totals 15 residues. Germline-derived CDR1 and CDR2 are GTSNPN and SVGIG (reference sequence). J lost 2 bases, V lost 3 bases, and 5 bases had no gene match. The CDR3 DNA is TGTGCCTGGAGCGGTAGCGGGAGGGGTCAAGAGACCCAGTACTTC. Its protein is CAWSGSGRGQETQYF. Filled out from reference TRBV30 and TRBJ2-5, the complete variable domain reads SQTIHQWPATLVQPVGSPLSLECTVEGTSNPNLYWYRQAAGRGLQLLFYSVGIGQISSEVPQNLSASRPQDRQFILSSKKLLLSDSGFYLCAWSGSGRGQETQYFGPGTRLLVL.

The sample holds a few counts of this clonotype. This chain connects TRBV7-2 to TRBJ1-4, with unresolved D. The V gene's germline CDR1 is SGHTA and CDR2 FQGNSA. V dropped 1 base and J dropped 7 bases, with 4 bases sitting between them. This CDR3 has 12 amino acids. The CDR3 region has the DNA TGTGCCAGCAGCTTAGTTAGTGAAAAACTGTTTTTT. Encoded protein: CASSLVSEKLFF.

There are a few counts of this clonotype. The chain joins TRBV9 to TRBJ2-1, with TRBD2 matching over 9 bases. Germline CDR1 reads SGDLS; CDR2 reads YYNGEE. V lost 1 base to trimming and J lost 6 bases; unmatched junction nucleotides: 11. CDR3 length equals 17 residues. The CDR3, as DNA: TGTGCCAGCAGCGTACTAACCAAGCGGGAGGCCCTCAATGAGCAGTTCTTC. Protein sequence: CASSVLTKREALNEQFF.

The chain recombines TRBV12-3 or TRBV12-4 with TRBJ2-5, with 10 positions matching TRBD1. The CDR3 loop spans 15 amino acids. V lost 5 bases and J lost 4; bases outside the gene matches: 7. The CDR3 region has the DNA TGTGCCAGCAGTAAACCCCGGACAGGGGGAGAGACCCAGTACTTC. Its translation is CASSKPRTGGETQYF.

This clonotype has at least ten counts. J is TRBJ2-7 and V is TRBV12-3 or TRBV12-4; no reliable D call. This CDR3 is 12 amino acids long. The V end lost 2 bases, the J end lost 6 bases, and 8 bases lay between the germline ends. The CDR3 loop is CASSLNRGEQYF. Here the CDR3 DNA reads TGTGCCAGCAGTTTAAACAGAGGCGAGCAGTACTTC.

The chain recombines TRBV7-2 with TRBJ2-5; maybe TRBD2 (5 bases). CDR3 size: 15 residues. CDR1 is SGHTA, CDR2 FQGNSA, per germline. V was shortened by 1 base and J by 2 bases, with 11 bases between the two germline ends. CDR3 in amino acids: CASSLGKVAQETQYF. CDR3 in DNA: TGTGCCAGCAGCTTAGGCAAGGTAGCGCAAGAGACCCAGTACTTC.

The sample holds one count of this clonotype. The chain recombines TRBV5-5 with TRBJ2-7; TRBD2 matches at 7 bases. Germline values: CDR1 SGHKS, CDR2 YYEKEE (reference sequence). The CDR3 has 15 residues. The V segment lost 3 bases and the J segment 2 bases; nucleotides outside the gene matches: 8. The DNA of the CDR3 is TGTGCCAGCAGCTGGGAGGGGACCGCAACCTACGAGCAGTACTTC. Protein sequence: CASSWEGTATYEQYF.

This clonotype was picked up a small number of times. The chain is built from TRBV6-2 or TRBV6-3 and TRBJ2-6; D remains unclear. CDR1 MNHEY and CDR2 SVGEGT come from the germline V gene. This CDR3 spans 16 amino acids. Trimming pared 0 bases from V and 0 bases from J, leaving 6 bases between. This CDR3 reads CASSYSSGSGANVLTF. The CDR3 nucleotides read TGTGCCAGCAGTTACTCGTCGGGCTCTGGGGCCAACGTCCTGACTTTC.

This clonotype was seen a few times. The chain links TRBV20-1 to TRBJ2-1; TRBD2 aligns across 9 bases. Looked up from germline, CDR1 is DFQATT and CDR2 is SNEGSKA (reference sequence). This CDR3 has 13 residues. Germline trimming cut 6 bases from V and 5 bases from J; bases unmatched to any gene: 5. CDR3 bases: TGCAGTGCCGAGGGACTAGCTAACAATGAGCAGTTCTTC. Translated, it gives CSAEGLANNEQFF.

This clonotype turned up a few times. The gene calls are TRBV5-1 and TRBJ1-1; the match to TRBD1 covers 10 bases. Trimming took 7 bases from V and 3 from J; bases not matched to a gene: 27. The V gene's germline CDR1 is SGHRS and CDR2 YFSETQ. CDR3 length: 21 amino acids. CDR3 sequence reads: CASGIRQGATILSLGDTEAFF. As DNA, the CDR3 is TGCGCCAGCGGAATAAGACAGGGGGCGACGATACTCTCGCTGGGGGACACTGAAGCTTTCTTT.

This clonotype has just a few counts. The chain is built from TRBV29-1 and TRBJ2-2; 9 bases agree with TRBD1. The CDR3 has 18 amino acids. Per germline, CDR1 SQVTM and CDR2 ANQGSEA. J lost 0 bases, V lost 3 bases, and 11 bases had no gene match. DNA of the CDR3: TGCAGCGTTGAGACGGGGACAGGGAAAAAGACGAACACCGGGGAGCTGTTTTTT. It codes for CSVETGTGKKTNTGELFF.

CDR3: CASSLQGGIDEKLFF. The CDR3 DNA is TGTGCCAGCAGCTTACAAGGGGGCATCGATGAAAAACTGTTTTTT. The V call is TRBV7-2, the J call TRBJ1-4; TRBD1 aligns across 7 bases. Germline trimming cut 2 bases from V and 6 bases from J; bases unmatched to any gene: 6. Germline CDR1 and CDR2: SGHTA and FQGNSA. The CDR3 has 15 amino acids.

J is TRBJ1-2 and V is TRBV5-1; D unclear. CDR1 is SGHRS and CDR2 is YFSETQ in the germline V gene. V was cut by 0 bases and J by 8 bases, with 11 bases left in between. The CDR3 contains 13 residues. The CDR3 is CASSLAGRGGYTF. Here the CDR3 DNA reads TGCGCCAGCAGCTTGGCCGGACGGGGAGGCTACACCTTC.

This clonotype was counted a few times. The CDR3 DNA reads as TGTGCCAGCTCACCACATGAGGGAGACGAGCAGTACTTC. As protein: CASSPHEGDEQYF. The chain recombines TRBV18 with TRBJ2-7, with D maybe TRBD2 (5 bases). This CDR3 is 13 amino acids long. V was shortened by 1 base and J by 5 bases, with 9 bases between the two germline ends. The germline CDR1 and CDR2 sequences are KGHSH and LQKENI.

Ten or more counts support this clonotype. V usage is TRBV12-5 and J usage is TRBJ2-1; no definite D call. Germline CDR1 reads LGHNT; CDR2 reads FRNRAP. V gave up 3 bases and J gave up 7 bases, with 10 bases separating them. This CDR3 is 13 amino acids long. This CDR3 reads CASGFLTVNEQFF. The CDR3 DNA sequence: TGTGCTAGTGGTTTTTTAACAGTGAATGAGCAGTTCTTC.

The chain recombines TRBV20-1 with TRBJ2-7; D perhaps matches TRBD1 (5 bases). The CDR3 has 12 residues. The V gene's germline CDR1 is DFQATT and CDR2 SNEGSKA (reference sequence). V dropped 3 bases and J dropped 3 bases, with 9 bases sitting between them. The CDR3 coding sequence is TGCAGTGCTAGCCCAGACAGCTACGAGCAGTACTTC. Translated: CSASPDSYEQYF.

The chain has TRBV6-6 and TRBJ2-7, with a tentative D call TRBD1 (5 bases). Trimming shortened V by 5 bases and J by 5 bases, and 13 bases separated the two germline ends. CDR1 and CDR2 (germline): MNHNY, SVGAGI (reference sequence). This CDR3 is 13 amino acids long. The CDR3 DNA is TGTGCCAGCAGTCAGATCAGGGTCCACGAGCAGTACTTC. Its protein product is CASSQIRVHEQYF.

The chain is built from TRBV5-1 and TRBJ1-6; possible D gene TRBD1, 6 bases. This CDR3 is 16 amino acids long. Germline CDR1 SGHRS, CDR2 YFSETQ. V gave up 0 bases and J gave up 6 bases, with 13 bases separating them. The CDR3 DNA reads as TGCGCCAGCAGCTTGGGCGGACAGAAGGCTAATTCACCCCTCCACTTT. Its protein is CASSLGGQKANSPLHF.

This clonotype was recorded a few times. The V call is TRBV19, the J call TRBJ1-3, with a weak D call TRBD1 (6 bases). CDR3 size: 15 residues. Germline CDR1 reads LNHDA; CDR2 reads SQIVND (reference sequence). Deletions cut 6 bases from V and 2 bases from J, with 14 bases between. The DNA of the CDR3 is TGTGCCAGTAGCCGGACCTGGACAGCTGGAAACACCATATATTTT. It yields the protein CASSRTWTAGNTIYF.

This CDR3 reads CSAPLADVSPLHF. CDR3 sequence (DNA): TGCAGTGCCCCCCTGGCTGACGTTTCACCCCTCCACTTT. The chain uses TRBV20-1 and TRBJ1-6; D not resolved. Trimming stripped 6 bases from V and 9 bases from J, with 15 bases between. Germline assignment: CDR1 DFQATT and CDR2 SNEGSKA (reference sequence). This CDR3 spans 13 amino acids.

The gene calls are TRBV2 and TRBJ1-4, with a possible D match to TRBD1 (5 bases). Germline V gene sequence: CDR1 SNHLY, CDR2 FYNNEI. This CDR3 spans 15 amino acids. V lost 8 bases and J lost 5, with 18 bases in between. The DNA for the CDR3 is TGTGCCAGCGGTGGTGGGCCGGGACCGAATGAAAAACTGTTTTTT. Translating gives CASGGGPGPNEKLFF.

The chain combines TRBV29-1 with TRBJ2-7; D is ambiguous. The V end was cut by 6 bases, the J end by 2 bases, with 14 bases between. Germline assignment: CDR1 SQVTM and CDR2 ANQGSEA. The CDR3 spans 13 residues. Here the CDR3 reads CSVANDPTYEQYF. CDR3 nucleotides: TGCAGCGTCGCCAACGACCCGACCTACGAGCAGTACTTC.

CDR3 loop: CASKVAGSTDTQYF. DNA for the CDR3: TGTGCCAGCAAGGTAGCGGGGTCCACAGATACGCAGTATTTT. This chain uses TRBV2 with TRBJ2-3; 8 bases map to TRBD2. CDR3 length: 14 residues. V was pared by 7 bases and J by 2 bases, with 5 bases of the junction left unmatched. Germline V CDR1 and CDR2: SNHLY, FYNNEI.

Remarks on this clonotype: One end of the junction fails to match germline, which may point to a read error. This chain connects TRBV28 to TRBJ2-7; 8 bases align to TRBD1. CDR3 length equals 12 residues. CDR1 MDHEN and CDR2 SYDVKM come from the germline V gene. CDR3 nucleotides: TGTGCCAGCACCACGGCGGACAGGGAATGGAACTTC. It yields the protein CASTTADREWNF.